This TCR beta chain appears in the sequencing data of a study of identical twins. A template switching step contributed a universal primer site, while unique molecular identifiers were present in the cDNA. TCRdb re-derived calls from the 5' RACE reads in MiXCR, one entry per CDR3 protein. The table shows 690,000 or so distinct CDR3 sequences, with over 8.5% occurring only once. The sample holds a few counts of this clonotype. The CDR3 loop spans 12 amino acids. J was trimmed by 3 bases and V by 8 bases; bases with no gene match: 3. Looked up from germline, CDR1 is MDHEN and CDR2 is SYDVKM. These same data were also listed under a study on yellow fever vaccine responses in identical twins.

The chain has TRBV28 and TRBJ2-7; 8 positions agree with TRBD1. Sequencing was performed on PBMCs. The receptor was derived from a woman under 30 in good health. CDR3 sequence reads: CASEGQGYEQYF. CDR3 DNA: TGTGCCAGCGAAGGACAGGGCTACGAGCAGTACTTC.